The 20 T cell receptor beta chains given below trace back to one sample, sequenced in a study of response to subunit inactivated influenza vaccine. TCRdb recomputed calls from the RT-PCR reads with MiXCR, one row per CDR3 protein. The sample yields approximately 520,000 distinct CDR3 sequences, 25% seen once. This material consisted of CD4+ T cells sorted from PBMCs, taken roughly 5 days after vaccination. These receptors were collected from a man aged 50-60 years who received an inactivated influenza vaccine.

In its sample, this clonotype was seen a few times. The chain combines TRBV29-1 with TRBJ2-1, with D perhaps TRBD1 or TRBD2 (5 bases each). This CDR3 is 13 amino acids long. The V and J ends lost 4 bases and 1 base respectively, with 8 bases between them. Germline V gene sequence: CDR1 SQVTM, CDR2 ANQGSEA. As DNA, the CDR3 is TGCAGCGTTGGGGACGCTTCCTACAATGAGCAGTTCTTC. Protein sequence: CSVGDASYNEQFF.

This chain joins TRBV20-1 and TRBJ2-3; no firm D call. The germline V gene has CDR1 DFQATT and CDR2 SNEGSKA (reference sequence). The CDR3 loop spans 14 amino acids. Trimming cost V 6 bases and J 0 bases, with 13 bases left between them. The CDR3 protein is CSAMGKSSTDTQYF. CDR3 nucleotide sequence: TGCAGTGCAATGGGGAAATCTAGCACAGATACGCAGTATTTT.

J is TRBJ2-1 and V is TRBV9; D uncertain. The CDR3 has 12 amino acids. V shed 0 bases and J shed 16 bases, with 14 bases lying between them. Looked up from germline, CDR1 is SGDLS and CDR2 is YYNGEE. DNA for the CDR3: TGTGCCAGCAGCGTAGTAAAGGGCGGTTACTTCTTC. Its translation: CASSVVKGGYFF.

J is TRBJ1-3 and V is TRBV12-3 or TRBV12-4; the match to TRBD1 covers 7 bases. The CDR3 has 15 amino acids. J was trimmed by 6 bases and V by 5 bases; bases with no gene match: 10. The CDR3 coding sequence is TGTGCCAGCAGTAACCGAGGGGGCTCCGAAAACACCATATATTTT. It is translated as CASSNRGGSENTIYF.

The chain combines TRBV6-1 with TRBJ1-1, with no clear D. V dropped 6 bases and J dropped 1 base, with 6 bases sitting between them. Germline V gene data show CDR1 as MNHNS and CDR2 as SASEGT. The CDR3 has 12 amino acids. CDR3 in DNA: TGTGCCAGCAGGCCCGGGAACACTGAAGCTTTCTTT. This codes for CASRPGNTEAFF.

The CDR3 region is CASSPTRDRWTANFYGYTF. For the CDR3, the DNA is TGCGCCAGCAGCCCGACCCGGGACAGGTGGACAGCAAACTTCTATGGCTACACCTTC. The V call is TRBV5-1, the J call TRBJ1-2, with TRBD1 matching over 8 bases. Germline-derived CDR1 and CDR2 are SGHRS and YFSETQ. The CDR3 totals 19 residues. Trimming at V came to 4 bases and at J to 4 bases, leaving 21 bases not matched to a gene. Variable domain in full (rest from reference TRBV5-1 and TRBJ1-2): KAGVTQTPRYLIKTRGQQVTLSCSPISGHRSVSWYQQTPGQGLQFLFEYFSETQRNKGNFPGRFSGRQFSNSRSEMNVSTLELGDSALYLCASSPTRDRWTANFYGYTFGSGTRLTVV.

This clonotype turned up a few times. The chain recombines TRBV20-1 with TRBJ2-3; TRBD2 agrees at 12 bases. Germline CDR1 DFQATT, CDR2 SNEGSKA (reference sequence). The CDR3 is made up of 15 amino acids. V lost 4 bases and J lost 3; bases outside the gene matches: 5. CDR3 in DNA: TGCAGTGCTAACAAACTAGCGGGGGGTACAGATACGCAGTATTTT. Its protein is CSANKLAGGTDTQYF.

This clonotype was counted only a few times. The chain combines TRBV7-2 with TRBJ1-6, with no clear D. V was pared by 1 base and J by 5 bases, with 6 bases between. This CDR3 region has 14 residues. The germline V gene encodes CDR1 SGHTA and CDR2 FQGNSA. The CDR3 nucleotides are TGTGCCAGCAGCTTAGGACCGAATAATTCACCCCTCCACTTT. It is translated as CASSLGPNNSPLHF.

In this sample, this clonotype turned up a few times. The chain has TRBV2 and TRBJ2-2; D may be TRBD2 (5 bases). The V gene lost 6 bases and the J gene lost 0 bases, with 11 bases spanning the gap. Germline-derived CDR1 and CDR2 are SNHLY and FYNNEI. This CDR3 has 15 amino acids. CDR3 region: CASSKRVTNTGELFF. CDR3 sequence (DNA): TGTGCCAGCAGCAAGAGGGTGACGAACACCGGGGAGCTGTTTTTT.

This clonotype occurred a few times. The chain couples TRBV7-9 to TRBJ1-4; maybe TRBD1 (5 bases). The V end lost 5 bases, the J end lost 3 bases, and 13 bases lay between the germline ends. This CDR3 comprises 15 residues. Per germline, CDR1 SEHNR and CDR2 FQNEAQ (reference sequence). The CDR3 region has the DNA TGTGCCAGCAGCGCTACCGGGACGGCTAATGAAAAACTGTTTTTT. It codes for CASSATGTANEKLFF.

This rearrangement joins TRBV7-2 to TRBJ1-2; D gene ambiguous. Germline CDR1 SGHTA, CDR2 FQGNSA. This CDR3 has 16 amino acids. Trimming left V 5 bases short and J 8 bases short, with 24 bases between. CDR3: CASSPQPIGAGGGYTF. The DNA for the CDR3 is TGTGCCAGCAGCCCCCAGCCCATTGGAGCCGGTGGCGGCTACACCTTC.

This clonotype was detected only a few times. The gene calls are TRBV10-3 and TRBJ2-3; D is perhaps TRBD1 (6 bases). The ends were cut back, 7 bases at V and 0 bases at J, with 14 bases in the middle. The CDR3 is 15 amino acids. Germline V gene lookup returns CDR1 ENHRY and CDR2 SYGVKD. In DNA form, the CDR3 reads TGTGCCATCAAGTTACAGGGAGCTAGCACAGATACGCAGTATTTT. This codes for CAIKLQGASTDTQYF.

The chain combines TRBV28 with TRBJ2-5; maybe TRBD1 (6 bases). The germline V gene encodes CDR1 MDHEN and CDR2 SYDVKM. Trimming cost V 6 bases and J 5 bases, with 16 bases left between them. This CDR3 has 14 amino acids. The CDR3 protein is CASSLGGVLETQYF. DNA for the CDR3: TGTGCCAGCAGCTTAGGGGGTGTGTTGGAGACCCAGTACTTC.

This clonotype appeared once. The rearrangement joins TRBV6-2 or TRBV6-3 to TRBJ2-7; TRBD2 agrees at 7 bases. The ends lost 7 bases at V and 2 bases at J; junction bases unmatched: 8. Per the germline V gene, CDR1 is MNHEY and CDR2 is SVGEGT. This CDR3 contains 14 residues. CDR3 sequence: CASTEGRVPYEQYF. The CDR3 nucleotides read TGTGCCAGCACGGAGGGGAGGGTACCCTACGAGCAGTACTTC.

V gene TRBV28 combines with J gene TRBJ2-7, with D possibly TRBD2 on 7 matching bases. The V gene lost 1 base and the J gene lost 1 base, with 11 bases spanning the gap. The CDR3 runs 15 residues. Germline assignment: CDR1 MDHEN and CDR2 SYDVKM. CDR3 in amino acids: CASSLFGGPSYEQYF. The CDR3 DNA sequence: TGTGCCAGCAGTTTATTCGGGGGGCCTTCCTACGAGCAGTACTTC.

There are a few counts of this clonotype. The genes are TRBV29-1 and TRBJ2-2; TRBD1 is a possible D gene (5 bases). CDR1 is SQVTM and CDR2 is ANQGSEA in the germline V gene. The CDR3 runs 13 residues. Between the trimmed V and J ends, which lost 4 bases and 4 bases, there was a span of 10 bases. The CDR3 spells CSVAPRVTGELFF. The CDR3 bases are TGCAGCGTTGCCCCCAGGGTCACCGGGGAGCTGTTTTTT.

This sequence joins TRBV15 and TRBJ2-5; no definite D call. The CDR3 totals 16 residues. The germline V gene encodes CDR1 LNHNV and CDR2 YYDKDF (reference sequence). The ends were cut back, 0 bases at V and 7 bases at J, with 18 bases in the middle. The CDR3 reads CATSRDWSIVYGTQYF. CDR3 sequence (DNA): TGTGCCACCAGCAGAGATTGGAGTATCGTCTATGGGACCCAGTACTTC.

In DNA form, the CDR3 reads TGCAGTGCTAGAGACCCCCTAGCGGGGGGGCACATTCAGTACTTC. Protein product: CSARDPLAGGHIQYF. The V gene is TRBV20-1, the J gene TRBJ2-4; TRBD2 agrees at 12 bases. The CDR3 length is 15 residues. The V gene's germline CDR1 is DFQATT and CDR2 SNEGSKA (reference sequence). Losses at the gene ends were 0 bases for V and 8 bases for J; bases not matched to a gene: 5.

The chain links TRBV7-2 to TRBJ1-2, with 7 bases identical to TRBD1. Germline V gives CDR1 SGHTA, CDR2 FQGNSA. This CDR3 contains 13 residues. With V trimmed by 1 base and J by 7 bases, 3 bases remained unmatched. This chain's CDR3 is CASSLGAGGGYTF. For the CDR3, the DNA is TGTGCCAGCAGCTTAGGGGCAGGGGGTGGCTACACCTTC.

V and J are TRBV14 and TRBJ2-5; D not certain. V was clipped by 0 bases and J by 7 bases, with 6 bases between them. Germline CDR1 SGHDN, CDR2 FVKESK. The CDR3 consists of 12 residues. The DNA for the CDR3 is TGTGCCAGCAGCCAAGATCTCGGGACCCAGTACTTC. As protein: CASSQDLGTQYF.